These 31 T cell receptor beta chains were sequenced from one sample in a study of shared clonotypes between healthy human individuals. Profiled with immunoSEQ multiplex PCR; TCRdb holds only in-frame clones, not every one. The sample records 2,500,000 or so clones, more than 85% being singletons. Sample: naive CD4+ T cells from PBMCs. The subset denotes: CD45RA+ positively selected. Source of these receptors: a man aged 18 to 30 in good health. Some clones in this sample may be carry-over from other donors' samples.

V and J are TRBV10-3 and TRBJ2-3; D is perhaps TRBD1 (5 bases). Trimming took 3 bases from V and 0 from J, leaving 16 bases between them. Germline V lookup: CDR1 ENHRY, CDR2 SYGVKD. The CDR3 has 17 amino acids. The CDR3 nucleotides read TGTGCCATCAGTGACCCAGCAGGGATGTCTAGCACAGATACGCAGTATTTT. It is translated as CAISDPAGMSSTDTQYF.

The chain links TRBV4-1 to TRBJ1-2; 7 bases are a match to TRBD1. CDR1 MGHRA and CDR2 YSYEKL come from the germline V gene. CDR3 length equals 15 residues. Unmatched junction bases numbered 4, after V lost 1 base and J lost 2 bases. CDR3 coding DNA: TGCGCCAGCAGCCAAGGAGGGGGACAGAACTATGGCTACACCTTC. The encoded protein is CASSQGGGQNYGYTF.

V is TRBV2 and J is TRBJ2-2; D not certain. The CDR3 sequence is 13 residues long. Germline CDR1 and CDR2: SNHLY and FYNNEI. The ends were cut back, 0 bases at V and 6 bases at J, with 5 bases in the middle. The CDR3 sequence is CASSEALSGELFF. The CDR3 nucleotides read TGTGCCAGCAGTGAAGCGCTTTCCGGGGAGCTGTTTTTT.

This clone was seen only a few times. Additional DNA sequences in this sample encode the identical CDR3. The chain uses TRBV7-3 and TRBJ2-2; 7 nucleotides match TRBD1. After removal of 5 bases from V and 5 bases from J, the junction contained 2 bases not matched to a gene. Germline-derived CDR1 and CDR2 are SGHTA and FQGTGA. This CDR3 contains 13 residues. CDR3 DNA sequence: TGTGCCAGCAGCCCACAGGGGACCGGGGAGCTGTTTTTT. Translation gives CASSPQGTGELFF. Drawing the rest from reference TRBV7-3 and TRBJ2-2, the complete variable domain is GAGVSQTPSNKVTEKGKYVELRCDPISGHTALYWYRQSLGQGPEFLIYFQGTGAADDSGLPNDRFFAVRPEGSVSTLKIQRTERGDSAVYLCASSPQGTGELFFGEGSRLTVL.

The V and J genes are TRBV18 and TRBJ2-5, with D maybe TRBD1 (6 bases). Trimming left V 5 bases short and J 0 bases short, with 7 bases between. This CDR3 contains 13 residues. Germline V gene lookup returns CDR1 KGHSH and CDR2 LQKENI. CDR3 in amino acids: CASSGQNQETQYF. CDR3 sequence (DNA): TGTGCCAGCTCAGGACAGAACCAAGAGACCCAGTACTTC.

This sequence joins TRBV18 and TRBJ2-5; 7 bases agree with TRBD2. This CDR3 has 13 amino acids. V was pared by 4 bases and J by 9 bases, with 8 bases of the junction left unmatched. Germline V gene data show CDR1 as KGHSH and CDR2 as LQKENI. This chain's CDR3 is CASSLSRAGAQYF. In DNA form, the CDR3 reads TGTGCCAGCTCACTATCAAGGGCGGGGGCCCAGTACTTC.

The chain has TRBV30 and TRBJ1-2, with a weak D call TRBD1 (5 bases). The CDR3 contains 13 residues. V dropped 5 bases and J dropped 5 bases, with 15 bases sitting between them. The germline V gene encodes CDR1 GTSNPN and CDR2 SVGIG (reference sequence). In nucleotides, the CDR3 is TGTGCCTGGCGTCCTGGGGGAGCGTATGGCTACACCTTC. This encodes CAWRPGGAYGYTF. The full variable domain, in which reference TRBV30 and TRBJ1-2 provide the parts outside the CDR3, is SQTIHQWPATLVQPVGSPLSLECTVEGTSNPNLYWYRQAAGRGLQLLFYSVGIGQISSEVPQNLSASRPQDRQFILSSKKLLLSDSGFYLCAWRPGGAYGYTFGSGTRLTVV.

This chain links TRBV28 with TRBJ1-5; TRBD1 might be the D (5 bases). The length of the CDR3 is 14 residues. CDR1 is MDHEN, CDR2 SYDVKM, per germline. V lost 5 bases, J lost 3 bases, and 11 bases lay in between. CDR3 nucleotides: TGTGCCAGCAGTCCTACGGGGGACAATCAGCCCCAGCATTTT. The encoded protein is CASSPTGDNQPQHF.

This chain joins TRBV4-1 and TRBJ2-3; perhaps D is TRBD1 or TRBD2 (6 bases each). CDR1 and CDR2 from the germline V gene are MGHRA and YSYEKL. The CDR3 has 18 residues. V lost 4 bases and J 1 base, leaving 21 bases between the germline ends. CDR3 sequence reads: CASSPPTSWGAGTDTQYF. CDR3 in DNA: TGCGCCAGCAGCCCTCCAACTTCTTGGGGGGCCGGCACAGATACGCAGTATTTT.

This rearrangement joins TRBV4-3 to TRBJ2-3; D is possibly TRBD1 (6 bases). The germline V and J ends were trimmed by 6 bases and 2 bases, with 15 bases remaining between them. Germline CDR1 LGHNA, CDR2 YSLEER. The CDR3 runs 15 residues. CDR3: CASRHDRWTTDTQYF. The CDR3 DNA sequence: TGCGCCAGCAGACACGACAGGTGGACCACAGATACGCAGTATTTT.

The gene calls are TRBV11-3 and TRBJ2-7, with a tentative D call TRBD1 (6 bases). Germline V gene sequence: CDR1 SGHNT, CDR2 YENEEA. Trimming removed 1 base from V and 5 bases from J, with 15 bases in between. The CDR3 totals 15 residues. As DNA, the CDR3 is TGTGCCAGCAGCTTAGGAGGGGGTCGAGAGGACGAGCAGTACTTC. This gives the protein CASSLGGGREDEQYF.

The chain employs TRBV18 and TRBJ1-5, with TRBD1 as a possible D gene (6 bases). Germline lookup yields CDR1 KGHSH and CDR2 LQKENI. Trimming cost V 2 bases and J 8 bases, with 13 bases left between them. The CDR3 runs to 14 residues. The CDR3 bases are TGTGCCAGCTCACCATACAGGGCCCTTGAGCCCCAGCATTTT. It yields the protein CASSPYRALEPQHF.

The V gene is TRBV6-1, the J gene TRBJ2-7, with no clear D. CDR1 MNHNS and CDR2 SASEGT come from the germline V gene. V dropped 2 bases and J dropped 6 bases, with 14 bases sitting between them. The CDR3 runs to 14 residues. This chain's CDR3 is CASSEYPLATEQYF. The DNA for the CDR3 is TGTGCCAGCAGTGAATACCCACTGGCAACCGAGCAGTACTTC.

The rearrangement links TRBV7-2 to TRBJ2-2, with 10 nucleotides matching TRBD1. In germline, CDR1 is SGHTA, CDR2 FQGNSA. There are 14 residues in the CDR3. V was pared by 4 bases and J by 6 bases, with 2 bases of the junction left unmatched. The CDR3 protein is CASSSTGGAGELFF. DNA for the CDR3: TGTGCCAGCAGCTCGACAGGGGGCGCCGGGGAGCTGTTTTTT. The entire variable domain, with the rest obtained from reference TRBV7-2 and TRBJ2-2, is as follows: GAGVSQSPSNKVTEKGKDVELRCDPISGHTALYWYRQSLGQGLEFLIYFQGNSAPDKSGLPSDRFSAERTGGSVSTLTIQRTQQEDSAVYLCASSSTGGAGELFFGEGSRLTVL.

The rearrangement links TRBV20-1 to TRBJ2-1, with unresolved D. The CDR3 sequence is 11 residues long. CDR1 is DFQATT, CDR2 SNEGSKA, per germline (reference sequence). Trimming cost V 8 bases and J 6 bases, with 11 bases left between them. CDR3 sequence (DNA): TGCAGTAACGCCCCAAGCAATGAGCAGTTCTTC. Its protein is CSNAPSNEQFF.

The CDR3 sequence is CASSEQGRTTGKLFF. In DNA form, the CDR3 reads TGTGCCAGCAGTGAACAGGGACGGACCACTGGGAAACTGTTTTTT. This chain joins TRBV2 and TRBJ1-4; D is perhaps TRBD1 (5 bases). Germline CDR1 is SNHLY and CDR2 is FYNNEI. The V end lost 2 bases, the J end lost 11 bases, and 18 bases lay between the germline ends. This CDR3 spans 15 amino acids.

In this sample, this clone turned up once. CDR3 DNA sequence: TGCGCCAGCAGTTACGATACTAGGCAGCTCAATGAGCAGTTCTTC. This gives the protein CASSYDTRQLNEQFF. The rearrangement links TRBV5-1 to TRBJ2-1, with TRBD2 as a possible D gene (5 bases). CDR1 is SGHRS, CDR2 YFSETQ, per germline. Trimming pared 5 bases from V and 6 bases from J, leaving 18 bases between. This CDR3 contains 15 residues.

The rearrangement joins TRBV29-1 to TRBJ2-2, with 7 nucleotides matching TRBD1. Germline trimming cut 1 base from V and 0 bases from J; bases unmatched to any gene: 2. From germline, CDR1 is SQVTM and CDR2 ANQGSEA. The CDR3 runs to 15 residues. The CDR3 region has the DNA TGCAGCGTTGAAGGGGGGACAGCGAACACCGGGGAGCTGTTTTTT. Translation gives CSVEGGTANTGELFF.

The CDR3, as DNA: TGTGCCAGCAGCAAAGAGGCAGGGGGTAACACCGGGGAGCTGTTTTTT. It codes for CASSKEAGGNTGELFF. The gene calls are TRBV21-1 and TRBJ2-2; the listed D gene, TRBD1, was not tested against the DNA. TRBV21-1 constitutes a pseudogene. This CDR3 is 16 amino acids long.

The genes are TRBV2 and TRBJ2-1, with TRBD2 identical over 10 bases. In germline, CDR1 is SNHLY, CDR2 FYNNEI. The V gene end was trimmed by 0 bases and the J gene end by 11 bases; junction bases not matched to a gene: 7. The CDR3 totals 15 residues. The CDR3 DNA follows: TGTGCCAGCAGTGAAGCCCCCGGGACTAGCGTCAAGCAGTTCTTC. It specifies CASSEAPGTSVKQFF.

The V and J genes are TRBV6-5 and TRBJ2-7, with D perhaps TRBD1 (6 bases). The germline V and J ends were trimmed by 6 bases and 0 bases, with 12 bases remaining between them. The CDR3 is made up of 14 amino acids. Germline V gene lookup returns CDR1 MNHEY and CDR2 SVGAGI. The CDR3 nucleotides are TGTGCCAGCAGGCCTCAGGGGAGCTCCTACGAGCAGTACTTC. Translation gives CASRPQGSSYEQYF.

To note about this clone: Other DNA sequences within the sample encode an identical CDR3. The chain uses TRBV18 and TRBJ2-5; 10 nucleotides line up with TRBD1. With 3 bases clipped from V and 5 bases from J, the junction kept 0 bases outside the gene matches. This CDR3 contains 13 residues. Looked up from germline, CDR1 is KGHSH and CDR2 is LQKENI. CDR3 DNA sequence: TGTGCCAGCTCACCGGGACAGGGGGAGACCCAGTACTTC. Its translation: CASSPGQGETQYF.

Written as DNA, the CDR3 is TGTGCTAGTGGTTTGGGGGTTAGCGGGAGTCCTGGGGAGCTGTTTTTT. This translates into CASGLGVSGSPGELFF. V is TRBV12-5 and J is TRBJ2-2; TRBD2 agrees at 9 bases. CDR1 is LGHNT, CDR2 FRNRAP, per germline. The V and J ends lost 1 base and 8 bases, in that order; junction bases with no gene match: 8. This CDR3 has 16 residues.

The chain links TRBV5-1 to TRBJ2-1; TRBD1 matches 7 bases. Trimming removed 2 bases from V and 9 bases from J; junction bases left unmatched: 8. CDR3 size: 14 residues. Germline CDR1 reads SGHRS; CDR2 reads YFSETQ. CDR3 DNA: TGCGCCAGCAGCTTACAGGGGTTTGGGGGTGAGCAGTTCTTC. This gives the protein CASSLQGFGGEQFF.

As concerns this clone: Other DNA sequences in this specimen translate into the identical CDR3. This rearrangement joins TRBV2 to TRBJ2-5; 8 nucleotides line up with TRBD2. CDR3 length: 15 amino acids. Germline CDR1 and CDR2: SNHLY and FYNNEI. V lost 3 bases, J lost 4 bases, and 7 bases stayed unmatched. CDR3 in amino acids: CASSDSSGSGETQYF. For the CDR3, the DNA is TGTGCCAGCAGTGATTCTAGCGGGTCTGGAGAGACCCAGTACTTC.

V and J are TRBV7-3 and TRBJ2-1, with 7 bases that match TRBD1. Germline values: CDR1 SGHTA, CDR2 FQGTGA. The CDR3 sequence is 13 residues long. Losses at the gene ends were 3 bases for V and 7 bases for J; bases not matched to a gene: 3. CDR3 coding DNA: TGTGCCAGCAGCTTGGGACAGAGAAATGAGCAGTTCTTC. It is translated as CASSLGQRNEQFF.

This clone was seen a single time. The V and J genes are TRBV14 and TRBJ1-5; weak D call: TRBD1 (5 bases). Germline V lookup: CDR1 SGHDN, CDR2 FVKESK. The CDR3 spans 14 residues. The ends were cut back, 3 bases at V and 7 bases at J, with 13 bases in the middle. The CDR3 is CASSQGDRSQPQHF. DNA for the CDR3: TGTGCCAGCAGCCAGGGGGACCGAAGCCAGCCCCAGCATTTT.

The sample holds a few counts of this clone. CDR3 coding DNA: TGTGCCAGCAGCTTTCAAGGAGCTGAAGCTTTCTTT. Translation gives CASSFQGAEAFF. The chain combines TRBV7-2 with TRBJ1-1; D is undetermined. CDR3 size: 12 residues. The V gene's germline CDR1 is SGHTA and CDR2 FQGNSA. V gave up 3 bases and J gave up 6 bases, with 8 bases separating them.

The chain has TRBV4-3 and TRBJ1-1; TRBD1 might be the D (6 bases). V was clipped by 4 bases and J by 4 bases, with 16 bases between them. The germline V gene has CDR1 LGHNA and CDR2 YSLEER. The length of the CDR3 is 15 residues. The CDR3 sequence: CASSRTNRVGTEAFF. DNA for the CDR3: TGCGCCAGCAGCCGAACCAACAGGGTGGGCACTGAAGCTTTCTTT.

V gene TRBV28 combines with J gene TRBJ2-5; D may correspond to TRBD1 or TRBD2 (5 bases each). Trimming cost V 6 bases and J 0 bases, with 5 bases left between them. Germline CDR1 is MDHEN and CDR2 is SYDVKM. The CDR3 extends over 12 amino acids. The CDR3: CASRGDQETQYF. CDR3 DNA sequence: TGTGCCAGCAGGGGGGACCAAGAGACCCAGTACTTC.

V is TRBV15 and J is TRBJ2-3; 12 positions agree with TRBD2. The CDR3 is 16 residues long. The V and J ends lost 2 bases and 1 base, in that order; junction bases with no gene match: 1. The V gene's germline CDR1 is LNHNV and CDR2 YYDKDF (reference sequence). CDR3 residues: CATSRRLAGGTDTQYF. The CDR3 bases are TGTGCCACCAGCAGAAGACTAGCGGGAGGCACAGATACGCAGTATTTT.